These 22 T cell receptor beta chains were all obtained from the same sample, sequenced in a study of identical twins. Each CDR3 protein gets one entry after TCRdb re-called the 5' RACE reads with MiXCR. This sample has approximately 890,000 distinct CDR3 sequences, with 9% to 15% found just once. This sample also belongs to another study, concerning yellow fever vaccine responses in identical twins.

What was sequenced was PBMCs. Receptor source: a woman between 18 and 30 years old in good health.

This rearrangement joins TRBV5-1 to TRBJ2-7; perhaps D is TRBD1 or TRBD2 (5 bases each). The CDR3 covers 14 residues. Germline CDR1 reads SGHRS; CDR2 reads YFSETQ. Trimming removed 4 bases at V and 0 bases at J, with 11 bases between. CDR3 DNA: TGCGCCAGCAGCACCGGGGCGACCTCCTACGAGCAGTACTTC. This encodes CASSTGATSYEQYF.

This clonotype has more than one count but fewer than ten. V and J are TRBV7-2 and TRBJ2-1, with 14 bases lining up with TRBD2. V was pared by 0 bases and J by 2 bases, with 3 bases of the junction left unmatched. The CDR3 covers 18 residues. Germline V CDR1 and CDR2: SGHTA, FQGNSA. CDR3 nucleotide sequence: TGTGCCAGCAGCTTAGCGGGGACTAGCGGGGGAACCTACAATGAGCAGTTCTTC. Translating gives CASSLAGTSGGTYNEQFF.

The chain is built from TRBV10-3 and TRBJ1-6; 9 bases agree with TRBD1. CDR1 ENHRY and CDR2 SYGVKD come from the germline V gene. CDR3 length: 14 amino acids. J was trimmed by 9 bases and V by 8 bases; bases with no gene match: 8. The CDR3 is CAIGKTGGFSPLHF. CDR3 coding DNA: TGTGCCATCGGGAAGACAGGGGGGTTTTCACCCCTCCACTTT.

This clonotype has only a few counts. The chain carries TRBV6-5 and TRBJ2-1; 7 bases map to TRBD2. Trimming at V came to 0 bases and at J to 0 bases, leaving 2 bases not matched to a gene. Germline V gives CDR1 MNHEY, CDR2 SVGAGI. The CDR3 runs 16 residues. CDR3 sequence: CASSYSSGNSYNEQFF. The DNA of the CDR3 is TGTGCCAGCAGTTACTCGAGCGGGAACTCCTACAATGAGCAGTTCTTC.

The J gene is TRBJ2-2, the V gene TRBV21-1; the table assigns TRBD1, which was not confirmed against the DNA. TRBV21-1 is shown as a pseudogene. The length of the CDR3 is 16 residues. CDR3 sequence: CASSKGGGSNTGELFF. DNA of the CDR3: TGTGCCAGCAGCAAAGGAGGGGGTTCGAACACCGGGGAGCTGTTTTTT.

The chain joins TRBV20-1 to TRBJ2-7; D perhaps matches TRBD2 (5 bases). This CDR3 region has 13 residues. CDR1 DFQATT and CDR2 SNEGSKA come from the germline V gene (reference sequence). V lost 6 bases and J 1 base, leaving 13 bases between the germline ends. CDR3 sequence reads: CSAKRSVSYEQYF. The CDR3 coding sequence is TGCAGTGCCAAACGTAGCGTTTCCTACGAGCAGTACTTC.

V is TRBV4-1 and J is TRBJ2-5; D is undetermined. V lost 0 bases, J lost 4 bases, and 18 bases lay in between. The CDR3 has 17 residues. CDR1 is MGHRA, CDR2 YSYEKL, per germline. Written as DNA, the CDR3 is TGCGCCAGCAGCCAAGATCGTTTCGCCCAGATCGGAGAGACCCAGTACTTC. This translates into CASSQDRFAQIGETQYF.

This clonotype was seen a handful of times. The rearrangement links TRBV20-1 to TRBJ2-7, with TRBD2 matching over 12 bases. There are 16 residues in the CDR3. Germline assignment: CDR1 DFQATT and CDR2 SNEGSKA (reference sequence). J was trimmed by 5 bases and V by 6 bases; bases with no gene match: 14. In DNA form, the CDR3 reads TGCAGTGCGAAACTAGCGGGGGGCCCCTCATGGGACGAGCAGTACGTC. This gives the protein CSAKLAGGPSWDEQYV.

This clonotype turned up a few times. The J gene is TRBJ1-5, the V gene TRBV5-1; 9 nucleotides match TRBD1. V lost 4 bases, J lost 6 bases, and 5 bases stayed unmatched. CDR1 SGHRS and CDR2 YFSETQ come from the germline V gene. The CDR3 runs 14 residues. CDR3 in amino acids: CASSLDRGTQPQHF. CDR3 bases: TGCGCCAGCAGCCTGGACAGGGGAACTCAGCCCCAGCATTTT. Filled out from reference TRBV5-1 and TRBJ1-5, the complete variable domain reads KAGVTQTPRYLIKTRGQQVTLSCSPISGHRSVSWYQQTPGQGLQFLFEYFSETQRNKGNFPGRFSGRQFSNSRSEMNVSTLELGDSALYLCASSLDRGTQPQHFGDGTRLSIL.

This clonotype was recorded at least ten times. The V and J genes are TRBV27 and TRBJ1-1, with 7 bases identical to TRBD1. Germline lookup yields CDR1 MNHEY and CDR2 SMNVEV (reference sequence). Germline trimming cut 6 bases from V and 4 bases from J; bases unmatched to any gene: 8. This CDR3 contains 14 residues. The CDR3 nucleotides are TGTGCCAGCAGCTTGACAGGGAGGGGCACTGAAGCTTTCTTT. Translation gives CASSLTGRGTEAFF.

The V gene is TRBV9, the J gene TRBJ2-1; D unresolved. Germline lookup yields CDR1 SGDLS and CDR2 YYNGEE. The V end lost 4 bases, the J end lost 0 bases, and 20 bases lay between the germline ends. The CDR3 covers 18 residues. CDR3 residues: CASSPPTPRVSSYNEQFF. DNA for the CDR3: TGTGCCAGCAGCCCCCCGACTCCCCGGGTGAGCTCCTACAATGAGCAGTTCTTC.

V usage is TRBV6-1 and J usage is TRBJ2-5, with D possibly TRBD2 on 5 matching bases. CDR3 length: 15 residues. The V gene lost 7 bases and the J gene lost 5 bases, with 20 bases spanning the gap. CDR1 is MNHNS, CDR2 SASEGT, per germline. CDR3 sequence: CASNPEAASAETQYF. The DNA for the CDR3 is TGTGCCAGCAACCCGGAGGCGGCCTCTGCGGAGACCCAGTACTTC.

This clonotype was counted between two and nine times. The rearrangement links TRBV7-8 to TRBJ2-7, with D possibly called TRBD1 or TRBD2 (5 bases each). Trimming took off 5 bases at V and 4 bases at J, with 12 bases between the two ends. This CDR3 is 13 amino acids long. The germline gives CDR1 SGHVS, CDR2 FQNEAQ. CDR3 in DNA: TGTGCCAGCAGCCCCCCGGGGCAGTACGAGCAGTACGTC. Its protein product is CASSPPGQYEQYV.

V usage is TRBV10-3 and J usage is TRBJ2-1; 11 bases map to TRBD2. CDR3 length equals 18 residues. With V trimmed by 0 bases and J by 3 bases, 7 bases remained unmatched. CDR1 is ENHRY and CDR2 is SYGVKD in the germline V gene. The CDR3 nucleotides are TGTGCCATCAGTGAGTCGGATAGCGGGAGGGCTATCTACAATGAGCAGTTCTTC. Translating gives CAISESDSGRAIYNEQFF.

This clonotype turned up a few times. J is TRBJ1-1 and V is TRBV7-9; tentative D call: TRBD1 (6 bases). Looked up from germline, CDR1 is SEHNR and CDR2 is FQNEAQ (reference sequence). Trimming pared 5 bases from V and 5 bases from J, leaving 18 bases between. There are 15 residues in the CDR3. CDR3 nucleotides: TGTGCCAGCAGCACGAACAGGTGGCAGGGGACTGAAGCTTTCTTT. Protein: CASSTNRWQGTEAFF.

The chain links TRBV6-1 to TRBJ2-1; TRBD1 agrees at 8 bases. In germline, CDR1 is MNHNS, CDR2 SASEGT. J was trimmed by 7 bases and V by 5 bases; bases with no gene match: 10. The CDR3 runs 15 residues. CDR3 residues: CASSKPGTGLNEQFF. The CDR3 region has the DNA TGTGCCAGCAGTAAACCAGGGACAGGTTTAAATGAGCAGTTCTTC.

This clonotype was counted between two and nine times. V gene TRBV5-1 combines with J gene TRBJ2-1; 11 bases are shared with TRBD1. The CDR3 spans 16 residues. With 3 bases clipped from V and 4 bases from J, the junction kept 6 bases outside the gene matches. The germline gives CDR1 SGHRS, CDR2 YFSETQ. CDR3 DNA: TGCGCCAGCAGCTCCTCCGGACAGGGGGCTTACAATGAGCAGTTCTTC. It codes for CASSSSGQGAYNEQFF.

This chain connects TRBV9 to TRBJ2-1; D perhaps matches TRBD2 (6 bases). Between the trimmed V and J ends, which lost 3 bases and 0 bases, there was a span of 19 bases. The CDR3 runs to 18 residues. From germline, CDR1 is SGDLS and CDR2 YYNGEE. Here the CDR3 reads CASSGRVEGGNSYNEQFF. Here the CDR3 DNA reads TGTGCCAGCAGCGGCAGAGTTGAGGGCGGGAACTCCTACAATGAGCAGTTCTTC.

The J gene is TRBJ1-5, the V gene TRBV12-3 or TRBV12-4, with TRBD1 as a possible D gene (6 bases). The length of the CDR3 is 15 residues. V was shortened by 6 bases and J by 4 bases, with 16 bases between the two germline ends. CDR3 region: CASRQNTGSNQPQHF. DNA for the CDR3: TGTGCCAGCAGGCAAAACACAGGGTCGAATCAGCCCCAGCATTTT.

The genes are TRBV7-9 and TRBJ1-2; no definite D call. Germline V CDR1 and CDR2: SEHNR, FQNEAQ (reference sequence). The CDR3 consists of 13 residues. Trimming removed 0 bases at V and 8 bases at J, with 10 bases between. The CDR3 loop reads CASSLASGYGYTF. CDR3 nucleotides: TGTGCCAGCAGCTTAGCCTCAGGTTACGGCTACACCTTC.

A few counts support this clonotype. V usage is TRBV5-1 and J usage is TRBJ2-5; no clear D gene. This CDR3 is built from 16 residues. Germline values: CDR1 SGHRS, CDR2 YFSETQ. The V and J ends lost 0 bases and 1 base respectively, with 13 bases between them. In DNA, the CDR3 is TGCGCCAGCAGCTTGGGGGGTGCCTTAACCCAAGAGACCCAGTACTTC. Translation gives CASSLGGALTQETQYF.

This clonotype appeared many times. The gene calls are TRBV24-1 and TRBJ2-1; TRBD2 agrees at 11 bases. Germline CDR1 and CDR2: KGHDR and SFDVKD. V dropped 9 bases and J dropped 0; count of bases not matched to a gene: 0. The CDR3 covers 14 residues. The CDR3 coding sequence is TGTGCCACCGGGACTAGCGGCTCCTACAATGAGCAGTTCTTC. It specifies CATGTSGSYNEQFF.